Each of the 13 T cell receptor beta chains below was sequenced from the same sample in a study of shared clonotypes between healthy human individuals. Clones were sequenced by immunoSEQ multiplex PCR, and TCRdb holds only the in-frame ones, with some missing. The sample consists of 2 million or so clones, over 85% of them appearing once. Sequencing used naive CD4+ T cells sorted from blood. Subset in this sample: CD45RA+ positively selected. These receptors all come from a young man in good health.

V gene TRBV2 combines with J gene TRBJ1-5; D might be TRBD1 (6 bases). There are 14 residues in the CDR3. CDR1 and CDR2 from the germline V gene are SNHLY and FYNNEI. Trimming shortened V by 4 bases and J by 9 bases, and 16 bases separated the two germline ends. CDR3: CASSVLGTSGPQHF. CDR3 DNA sequence: TGTGCCAGCAGTGTTCTGGGGACATCAGGGCCCCAGCATTTT.

This rearrangement joins TRBV5-1 to TRBJ1-2; TRBD1 matches at 12 bases. The CDR3 spans 15 residues. Losses at the gene ends were 5 bases for V and 4 bases for J; bases not matched to a gene: 6. The germline gives CDR1 SGHRS, CDR2 YFSETQ. The CDR3 bases are TGCGCCAGCAGGGCCGGGACAGGGGGCAGCTATGGCTACACCTTC. It specifies CASRAGTGGSYGYTF.

A word on this clone: This specimen includes other DNA sequences encoding the same CDR3. This chain connects TRBV4-2 to TRBJ1-6; the D is unclear. The CDR3 sequence is 17 residues long. V was shortened by 4 bases and J by 5 bases, with 18 bases between the two germline ends. Per the germline V gene, CDR1 is LGHNA and CDR2 is YNFKEQ. The CDR3 sequence: CASSRNSARTNNSPLHF. The CDR3 DNA is TGTGCCAGCAGCCGGAATTCCGCGCGGACGAATAATTCACCCCTCCACTTT.

The chain carries TRBV30 and TRBJ1-1, with D tentatively TRBD1 (5 bases). Per the germline V gene, CDR1 is GTSNPN and CDR2 is SVGIG (reference sequence). This CDR3 spans 13 amino acids. V gave up 2 bases and J gave up 2 bases, with 9 bases separating them. The CDR3 region is CAWSTRTNTEAFF. The CDR3, as DNA: TGTGCCTGGAGTACCCGGACAAACACTGAAGCTTTCTTT.

The chain links TRBV9 to TRBJ1-2; D remains ambiguous. The ends were cut back, 4 bases at V and 0 bases at J, with 4 bases in the middle. Germline V gene lookup returns CDR1 SGDLS and CDR2 YYNGEE. The CDR3 sequence is 12 residues long. The DNA for the CDR3 is TGTGCCAGCAGCCCGACTAACTATGGCTACACCTTC. Amino acids: CASSPTNYGYTF.

The chain uses TRBV5-1 and TRBJ1-1; D gene uncertain. Between the trimmed V and J ends, which lost 1 base and 1 base, there was a span of 11 bases. Germline V gene sequence: CDR1 SGHRS, CDR2 YFSETQ. The CDR3 sequence is 15 residues long. The CDR3 DNA follows: TGCGCCAGCAGCTTGTGGGGTCCCACGAACACTGAAGCTTTCTTT. Its protein product is CASSLWGPTNTEAFF.

This rearrangement joins TRBV30 to TRBJ2-7; D possibly corresponds to TRBD1 (5 bases). CDR3 length: 12 residues. The V gene lost 3 bases and the J gene lost 6 bases, with 12 bases spanning the gap. Germline loops: CDR1 GTSNPN, CDR2 SVGIG (reference sequence). The CDR3 DNA sequence: TGTGCCTGGAGAGGGGCTGGTCTCGAGCAGTACTTC. It specifies CAWRGAGLEQYF.

The J gene is TRBJ1-6, the V gene TRBV27; D unclear. The CDR3 has 17 amino acids. The germline gives CDR1 MNHEY, CDR2 SMNVEV (reference sequence). The ends were cut back, 5 bases at V and 8 bases at J, with 22 bases in the middle. The CDR3 coding sequence is TGTGCCAGCAGTATAGAAAAGGTTCGAAACCGTCATTCACCCCTCCACTTT. Protein product: CASSIEKVRNRHSPLHF.

This chain joins TRBV30 and TRBJ2-5, with D tentatively TRBD1 (5 bases). The V and J ends lost 4 bases and 0 bases respectively, with 6 bases between them. This CDR3 has 12 residues. CDR1 and CDR2 (germline): GTSNPN, SVGIG (reference sequence). CDR3 residues: CAWTGYQETQYF. The CDR3 coding sequence is TGTGCCTGGACAGGGTACCAAGAGACCCAGTACTTC.

The chain has TRBV18 and TRBJ2-7; D is perhaps TRBD2 (6 bases). CDR1 and CDR2 from the germline V gene are KGHSH and LQKENI. The ends were cut back, 5 bases at V and 2 bases at J, with 13 bases in the middle. This CDR3 region has 14 residues. This chain's CDR3 is CASSTSWETYEQYF. CDR3 DNA sequence: TGTGCCAGCTCAACTAGCTGGGAGACCTACGAGCAGTACTTC.

As DNA, the CDR3 is TGCGCCAGCAGCCCCCGATCGAGAGGGGGCGGGGACTATGGCTACACCTTC. Its translation is CASSPRSRGGGDYGYTF. The genes are TRBV4-1 and TRBJ1-2; 7 bases match TRBD1. CDR3 length: 17 residues. The V and J ends lost 4 bases and 3 bases, in that order; junction bases with no gene match: 14. The germline V gene encodes CDR1 MGHRA and CDR2 YSYEKL.

The chain combines TRBV10-3 with TRBJ2-1; no definite D call. Germline CDR1 reads ENHRY; CDR2 reads SYGVKD. The CDR3 is 14 residues long. V lost 3 bases to trimming and J lost 4 bases, with 10 bases between them. The CDR3: CAISESLTYNEQFF. CDR3 sequence (DNA): TGTGCCATCAGTGAATCACTAACTTACAATGAGCAGTTCTTC.

This chain joins TRBV30 and TRBJ2-3; possibly TRBD2 for D (6 bases). The CDR3 is 14 amino acids. V was cut by 4 bases and J by 2 bases, with 13 bases left in between. Germline CDR1 and CDR2: GTSNPN and SVGIG (reference sequence). The DNA of the CDR3 is TGTGCCTGGACAGGCGGGGTCGACACAGATACGCAGTATTTT. It is translated as CAWTGGVDTDTQYF.